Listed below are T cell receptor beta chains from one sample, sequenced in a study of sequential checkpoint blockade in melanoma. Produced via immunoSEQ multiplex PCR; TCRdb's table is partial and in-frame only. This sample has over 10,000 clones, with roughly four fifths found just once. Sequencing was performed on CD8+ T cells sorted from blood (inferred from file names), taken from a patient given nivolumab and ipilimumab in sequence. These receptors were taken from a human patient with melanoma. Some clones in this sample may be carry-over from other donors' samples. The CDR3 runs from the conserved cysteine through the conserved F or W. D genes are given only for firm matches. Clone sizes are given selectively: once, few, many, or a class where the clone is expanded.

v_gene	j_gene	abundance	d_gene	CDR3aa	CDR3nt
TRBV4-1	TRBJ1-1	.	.	CASSQDPRQWMNTEAFF	TGCGCCAGCAGCCAAGATCCCCGACAGTGGATGAACACTGAAGCTTTCTTT
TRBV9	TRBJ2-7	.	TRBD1	CASSAGQGDEQYF	TGTGCCAGCAGCGCCGGACAGGGCGACGAGCAGTACTTC
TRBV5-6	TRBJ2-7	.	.	CASSLGRTYEQYF	TGTGCCAGCAGCTTGGGCAGGACCTACGAGCAGTACTTC
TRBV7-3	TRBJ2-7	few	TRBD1	CASSLTRRGLDEQYF	TGTGCCAGCAGCTTAACGCGCAGGGGGCTCGACGAGCAGTACTTC
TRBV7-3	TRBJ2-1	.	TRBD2	CASSPIAGSYNEQFF	TGTGCCAGCAGCCCAATAGCGGGGAGTTACAATGAGCAGTTCTTC
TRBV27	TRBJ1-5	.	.	CASSLSADRNQPQHF	TGTGCCAGCAGTTTATCAGCGGACAGAAATCAGCCCCAGCATTTT
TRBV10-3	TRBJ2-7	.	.	CAISLDNARASSYEQYF	TGTGCCATCAGTCTCGATAATGCCAGGGCGAGCTCCTACGAGCAGTACTTC
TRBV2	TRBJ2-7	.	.	CASKTPGSYPYEQYF	TGTGCCAGCAAAACCCCCGGGAGTTACCCATACGAGCAGTACTTC
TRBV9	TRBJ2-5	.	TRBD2	CASSVGLAGGRETQYF	TGTGCCAGCAGCGTCGGTCTGGCGGGGGGGCGAGAGACCCAGTACTTC
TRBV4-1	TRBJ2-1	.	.	CASSRREMEISNEQFF	TGCGCCAGCAGCCGCCGGGAGATGGAGATCAGCAATGAGCAGTTCTTC
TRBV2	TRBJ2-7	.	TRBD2	CASRDPGTSGGYEQYF	TGTGCCAGCAGGGATCCCGGGACTAGCGGGGGTTACGAGCAGTACTTC
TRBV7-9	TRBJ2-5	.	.	CASSSTSRKRSQYF	TGTGCCAGCAGCTCAACTAGCCGGAAGAGATCCCAGTACTTC
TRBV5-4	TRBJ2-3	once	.	CASSLYRSAGKADTQYF	TGTGCCAGCAGCTTGTACAGAAGCGCAGGGAAGGCAGATACGCAGTATTTT
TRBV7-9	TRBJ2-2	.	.	CASSVDRPGELFF	TGTGCCAGCAGCGTCGACAGGCCCGGGGAGCTGTTTTTT
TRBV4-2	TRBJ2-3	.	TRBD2	CASSQGGLAPAADTQYF	TGTGCCAGCAGCCAAGGTGGACTAGCACCGGCGGCAGATACGCAGTATTTT
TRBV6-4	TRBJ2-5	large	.	CATSARVGGQETQYF	TGTGCCACCTCCGCCCGGGTAGGGGGCCAAGAGACCCAGTACTTC
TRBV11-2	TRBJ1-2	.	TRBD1	CASSLGAGTGTGYTF	TGTGCCAGCAGCTTAGGAGCCGGGACAGGGACCGGCTACACCTTC
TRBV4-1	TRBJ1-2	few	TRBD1	CASSRPTGAGGYTF	TGCGCCAGCAGCCGCCCGACAGGGGCGGGGGGCTACACCTTC
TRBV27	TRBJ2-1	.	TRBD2	CASSLSAGGYNEQFF	TGTGCCAGCAGTTTATCGGCGGGGGGCTACAATGAGCAGTTCTTC
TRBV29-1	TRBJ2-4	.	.	CSVESPGAGYAKNIQYF	TGCAGCGTTGAATCCCCAGGGGCGGGTTACGCCAAAAACATTCAGTACTTC
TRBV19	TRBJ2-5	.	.	CASSRGLGETQYF	TGTGCCAGTAGTCGTGGACTGGGGGAGACCCAGTACTTC
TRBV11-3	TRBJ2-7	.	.	CASSLDLFGQSPVSYEQYF	TGTGCCAGCAGCTTAGATCTTTTTGGACAGAGCCCCGTTTCCTACGAGCAGTACTTC
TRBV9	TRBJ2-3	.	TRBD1	CASSDRDRGPSTQYF	TGTGCCAGCAGCGATCGGGACAGGGGGCCTTCGACGCAGTATTTT
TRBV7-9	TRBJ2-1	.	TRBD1	CASSPRDSLYNEQFF	TGTGCCAGCAGCCCCCGGGACAGCCTATACAATGAGCAGTTCTTC
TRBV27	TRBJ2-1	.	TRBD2	CASSSTSGYNEQFF	TGTGCCAGCAGTTCGACTAGCGGATACAATGAGCAGTTCTTC
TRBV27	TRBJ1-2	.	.	CASSPKGQHGYTF	TGTGCCAGCAGTCCCAAGGGGCAACATGGCTACACCTTC
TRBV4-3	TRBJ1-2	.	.	CASSQVGGTRYGYTF	TGCGCCAGCAGCCAAGTCGGGGGGACTCGCTATGGCTACACCTTC
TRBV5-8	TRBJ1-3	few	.	CASSQRYGGRTGNTIYF	TGCGCCAGCAGCCAACGGTACGGAGGCAGGACTGGAAACACCATATATTTT
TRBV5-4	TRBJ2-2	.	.	CASSLEVKRELFF	TGTGCCAGCAGCTTGGAAGTAAAGCGGGAGCTGTTTTTT
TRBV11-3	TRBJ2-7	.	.	CASSERGFQTYEQYF	TGTGCCAGCAGCGAGAGGGGGTTTCAAACCTACGAGCAGTACTTC
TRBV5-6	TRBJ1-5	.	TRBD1	CASSIQGQGSQPQHF	TGTGCCAGCAGCATACAGGGACAGGGAAGTCAGCCCCAGCATTTT
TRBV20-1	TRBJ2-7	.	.	CSARDLSEQYF	TGCAGTGCTAGAGATTTGAGCGAGCAGTACTTC
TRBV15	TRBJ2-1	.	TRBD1	CATSRERTGSYNEQFF	TGTGCCACCAGCAGAGAAAGGACAGGCTCCTACAATGAGCAGTTCTTC
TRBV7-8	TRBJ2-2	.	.	CASSFFPANTGELFF	TGTGCCAGCAGCTTCTTTCCAGCGAACACCGGGGAGCTGTTTTTT
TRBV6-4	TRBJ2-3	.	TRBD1	CASSPAGTGADTQYF	TGTGCCAGCAGTCCGGCTGGGACAGGGGCCGATACGCAGTATTTT
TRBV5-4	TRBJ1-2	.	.	CASSGGSYGYTF	TGTGCCAGCAGCGGGGGGAGCTATGGCTACACCTTC
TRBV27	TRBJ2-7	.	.	CASWASGYEQYF	TGTGCCAGCTGGGCCTCCGGATACGAGCAGTACTTC
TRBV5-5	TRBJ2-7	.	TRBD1	CASSLGAGQGAVEQYF	TGTGCCAGCAGCTTGGGGGCGGGACAGGGGGCCGTGGAGCAGTACTTC
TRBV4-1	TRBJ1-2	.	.	CASSQDPTGNYGYTF	TGCGCCAGCAGCCAAGATCCCACAGGGAACTATGGCTACACCTTC
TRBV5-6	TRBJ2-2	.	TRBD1	CASSLRDSGTGELFF	TGTGCCAGCAGCTTGAGGGACAGCGGAACTGGGGAGCTGTTTTTT
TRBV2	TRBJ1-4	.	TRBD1	CASWDRSNEKLFF	TGTGCCAGCTGGGACAGATCTAATGAAAAACTGTTTTTT
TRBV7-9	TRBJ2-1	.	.	CASSLAGSYNEQFF	TGTGCCAGCAGCTTGGCGGGGTCCTACAATGAGCAGTTCTTC
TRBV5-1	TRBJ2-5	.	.	CASSLVGAPSETQYF	TGCGCCAGCAGCTTGGTTGGGGCCCCCTCAGAGACCCAGTACTTC
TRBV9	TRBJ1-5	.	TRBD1	CASSVGGQGKPQHF	TGTGCCAGCAGCGTAGGGGGACAGGGCAAGCCCCAGCATTTT
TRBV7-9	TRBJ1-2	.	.	CASSSGEGFVGYIF	TGTGCCAGCAGCTCAGGAGAGGGCTTCGTCGGCTACATCTTC